The rows below give T cell receptor beta chains drawn from one sample of a study of blood T cell repertoires in COVID-19. The repertoire was sequenced with immunoSEQ multiplex PCR; TCRdb's copy has only in-frame clones and lacks some. The profile shows some 99,000 clones, roughly 85% of them singletons. The sample comprised peripheral blood. Receptors originate from a man between 70 and 80 years old with acute or convalescent COVID-19. Both conserved end residues are part of each CDR3. The D gene is left open where the match is weak. Some rows have no size entry. The others give once, few or many, or a class for an expanded clone.

D gene	V gene	J gene	clone size	CDR3 length	CDR3 protein	CDR3 DNA
NA	TRBV11-2	TRBJ1-2	NA	16	CASSLDLQGAPYGYTF	TGTGCCAGCAGCTTAGACTTACAGGGCGCTCCCTATGGCTACACCTTC
NA	TRBV2	TRBJ2-3	NA	15	CASSEVGHTTDTQYF	TGTGCCAGCAGTGAAGTGGGGCATACCACAGATACGCAGTATTTT
TRBD1	TRBV6-5	TRBJ1-2	NA	14	CASSTRDSFYGYTF	TGTGCCAGCAGTACAAGGGACAGCTTCTATGGCTACACCTTC
NA	TRBV29-1	TRBJ1-2	NA	10	CSVGGYGYTF	TGCAGCGTCGGCGGCTATGGCTACACCTTC
NA	TRBV30	TRBJ1-5	NA	15	CAWTQWEGGNQPQHF	TGTGCCTGGACCCAATGGGAGGGGGGCAATCAGCCCCAGCATTTT
NA	TRBV2	TRBJ2-4	NA	13	CASRGWGKNIQYF	TGTGCCAGTAGAGGGTGGGGCAAAAACATTCAGTACTTC
NA	TRBV6-5	TRBJ2-1	NA	15	CASSSPKGSRDEQFF	TGTGCCAGCAGTTCCCCGAAAGGGTCGAGGGATGAGCAGTTCTTC
TRBD2	TRBV24-1	TRBJ2-1	NA	15	CATSDLRAGLNEQFF	TGTGCCACCAGTGATTTGCGAGCGGGGCTAAATGAGCAGTTCTTC
NA	TRBV6-4	TRBJ2-2	NA	14	CASSDQGTNGELFF	TGTGCCAGCAGTGACCAGGGGACGAACGGGGAGCTGTTTTTT
TRBD1	TRBV5-6	TRBJ1-2	NA	15	CASSFGQDRDYGYTF	TGTGCCAGCAGCTTTGGCCAGGACAGGGATTATGGCTACACCTTC
TRBD1	TRBV19	TRBJ1-5	NA	15	CASRGQGARSQPQHF	TGTGCCAGTAGGGGACAGGGGGCGCGGAGTCAGCCCCAGCATTTT
TRBD1	TRBV5-1	TRBJ1-1	NA	16	CASSPGTGGGGTEAFF	TGCGCCAGCAGCCCCGGGACAGGGGGCGGCGGCACTGAAGCTTTCTTT
TRBD2	TRBV5-4	TRBJ2-3	NA	16	CASSGSGGHRTDTQYF	TGTGCCAGCAGCGGGAGCGGGGGGCACCGCACAGATACGCAGTATTTT
NA	TRBV6-4	TRBJ2-1	NA	15	CASSDSQGLYNEQFF	TGTGCCAGCAGTGACTCTCAGGGGCTCTACAATGAGCAGTTCTTC
NA	TRBV15	TRBJ2-1	NA	16	CATSRETPSSYNEQFF	TGTGCCACCAGCAGGGAGACGCCGAGCTCCTACAATGAGCAGTTCTTC
NA	TRBV18	TRBJ1-5	NA	15	CASSPSGADNQPQHF	TGTGCCAGCTCACCATCAGGGGCGGACAATCAGCCCCAGCATTTT
NA	TRBV9	TRBJ1-5	NA	20	CASSVGPSTDKGELSQPQHF	TGTGCCAGCAGCGTAGGGCCCTCGACCGACAAAGGGGAATTGAGTCAGCCCCAGCATTTT
NA	TRBV2	TRBJ2-2	NA	13	CASSEEQTGELFF	TGTGCCAGCAGTGAAGAACAGACCGGGGAGCTGTTTTTT
TRBD1	TRBV5-6	TRBJ1-2	NA	15	CASSQDRGRRYGYTF	TGTGCCAGCAGCCAAGACAGGGGACGCCGCTATGGCTACACCTTC
TRBD2	TRBV19	TRBJ2-5	once	16	CASSRSGGNPGETQYF	TGTGCCAGTAGCCGTAGCGGGGGGAACCCAGGAGAGACCCAGTACTTC
TRBD1	TRBV2	TRBJ2-1	NA	16	CASSEGTVLTYNEQFF	TGTGCCAGCAGTGAGGGGACAGTTCTCACCTACAATGAGCAGTTCTTC
TRBD2	TRBV7-2	TRBJ2-1	NA	15	CASSLLGGNHNEQFF	TGTGCCAGCAGCTTACTGGGGGGGAATCACAATGAGCAGTTCTTC
TRBD2	TRBV25-1	TRBJ2-3	NA	15	CASSVSGGDTDTQYF	TGTGCCAGCAGTGTGAGCGGGGGGGACACAGATACGCAGTATTTT
NA	TRBV5-1	TRBJ1-6	NA	14	CASSLDLPGSPLHF	TGCGCCAGCAGCTTGGATCTACCCGGTTCACCCCTCCACTTT
TRBD2	TRBV9	TRBJ2-3	NA	16	CASSRLAGGVTDTQYF	TGTGCCAGCAGCCGACTAGCGGGGGGGGTCACAGATACGCAGTATTTT
TRBD1	TRBV19	TRBJ1-2	NA	15	CASSIDTQGVSGYTF	TGTGCCAGTAGTATAGACACGCAGGGGGTGAGCGGCTACACCTTC
NA	TRBV6-5	TRBJ1-2	NA	14	CASSYSPDSYGYTF	TGTGCCAGCAGTTACTCGCCGGACAGCTATGGCTACACCTTC
TRBD2	TRBV2	TRBJ2-3	once	17	CASSESRLAVNTDTQYF	TGTGCCAGCAGTGAATCCCGACTAGCGGTGAACACAGATACGCAGTATTTT
NA	TRBV19	TRBJ2-3	NA	15	CASSISRGSTDTQYF	TGTGCCAGTAGTATTAGCAGGGGAAGCACAGATACGCAGTATTTT
TRBD1	TRBV6-6	TRBJ2-7	NA	15	CASRNRDRVSYEQYF	TGTGCCAGCAGGAACCGGGACAGGGTGTCCTACGAGCAGTACTTC
TRBD1	TRBV6-1	TRBJ2-5	NA	14	CASSDDRGRETQYF	TGTGCCAGCAGTGATGACAGGGGGCGGGAGACCCAGTACTTC
NA	TRBV5-6	TRBJ1-5	NA	17	CASLAGTTLTSNQPQHF	TGTGCCAGCCTCGCGGGGACCACTCTTACTAGCAATCAGCCCCAGCATTTT
TRBD1	TRBV2	TRBJ2-1	NA	13	CASAGQGNNEQFF	TGTGCCAGCGCGGGACAGGGTAACAATGAGCAGTTCTTC
NA	TRBV5-6	TRBJ1-1	NA	14	CASSPGHPNTEAFF	TGTGCCAGCAGCCCAGGACACCCGAACACTGAAGCTTTCTTT
NA	TRBV6-5	TRBJ2-5	once	13	CASSRPGLETQYF	TGTGCCAGCAGTCGTCCGGGACTAGAGACCCAGTACTTC
TRBD1	TRBV19	TRBJ1-1	once	16	CATHSAGQGVWTEAFF	TGTGCCACTCACAGCGCGGGACAGGGGGTTTGGACTGAAGCTTTCTTT
TRBD1	TRBV5-1	TRBJ2-1	few	17	CASSPRDRGLSYNEQFF	TGCGCCAGCAGCCCCCGGGACAGGGGGCTCTCCTACAATGAGCAGTTCTTC
NA	TRBV10-3	TRBJ1-1	NA	13	CAIRQDLNTEAFF	TGTGCCATCCGACAGGACCTGAACACTGAAGCTTTCTTT
TRBD1	TRBV6-6	TRBJ1-3	NA	16	CASSSGTGDSGNTIYF	TGTGCCAGCAGTTCCGGGACAGGGGACTCTGGAAACACCATATATTTT
TRBD1	TRBV5-1	TRBJ2-1	NA	16	CASSLGQGMGANEQFF	TGCGCCAGCAGCTTGGGACAGGGAATGGGGGCCAATGAGCAGTTCTTC
TRBD1	TRBV19	TRBJ1-6	NA	15	CASQTRTGTGSPLHF	TGTGCCAGTCAGACGCGGACAGGGACAGGATCACCCCTCCACTTT
NA	TRBV2	TRBJ2-3	NA	15	CASSERAEGPSTQYF	TGTGCCAGCAGTGAGAGGGCGGAAGGGCCCAGTACGCAGTATTTT
NA	TRBV4-1	TRBJ2-7	NA	14	CASSQELVSYEQYF	TGCGCCAGCAGCCAAGAACTAGTTTCCTACGAGCAGTACTTC
TRBD1	TRBV6-5	TRBJ1-1	once	14	CASLWDRTSTEAFF	TGTGCCAGCCTCTGGGACAGAACTTCCACTGAAGCTTTCTTT
TRBD1	TRBV10-3	TRBJ1-1	NA	14	CAISARQGNTEAFF	TGTGCCATCAGTGCTCGACAGGGGAACACTGAAGCTTTCTTT
NA	TRBV12-3/TRBV12-4	TRBJ1-1	NA	13	CASRETLDTEAFF	TGTGCCAGCAGGGAGACTTTGGACACTGAAGCTTTCTTT
TRBD2	TRBV5-1	TRBJ2-1	NA	13	CASSSGANNEQFF	TGCGCCAGCTCTAGCGGGGCAAACAATGAGCAGTTCTTC
NA	TRBV19	TRBJ1-6	NA	19	CASRNGAAGASSYNSPLHF	TGTGCCAGTAGAAATGGGGCAGCAGGCGCAAGCTCCTATAATTCACCCCTCCACTTT
TRBD2	TRBV30	TRBJ2-5	NA	15	CAWSEGLAMQETQYF	TGTGCCTGGAGCGAGGGACTAGCGATGCAAGAGACCCAGTACTTC
NA	TRBV14	TRBJ2-5	NA	13	CASSPIDGETQYF	TGTGCCAGCAGCCCGATCGACGGGGAGACCCAGTACTTC
NA	TRBV11-3	TRBJ1-1	NA	10	CASSPTGAFF	TGTGCCAGCAGTCCCACTGGAGCTTTCTTT
TRBD1	TRBV5-1	TRBJ1-3	NA	16	CASSRTGGSEGNTIYF	TGCGCCAGCAGCCGTACAGGGGGCTCGGAGGGAAACACCATATATTTT
NA	TRBV5-1	TRBJ1-4	NA	17	CASSQMASRGRGEKLFF	TGCGCCAGCAGCCAAATGGCATCCAGGGGCCGTGGGGAAAAACTGTTTTTT
NA	TRBV6-5	TRBJ1-6	NA	13	CASSPVAESPLHF	TGTGCCAGCAGTCCTGTGGCGGAATCACCCCTCCACTTT